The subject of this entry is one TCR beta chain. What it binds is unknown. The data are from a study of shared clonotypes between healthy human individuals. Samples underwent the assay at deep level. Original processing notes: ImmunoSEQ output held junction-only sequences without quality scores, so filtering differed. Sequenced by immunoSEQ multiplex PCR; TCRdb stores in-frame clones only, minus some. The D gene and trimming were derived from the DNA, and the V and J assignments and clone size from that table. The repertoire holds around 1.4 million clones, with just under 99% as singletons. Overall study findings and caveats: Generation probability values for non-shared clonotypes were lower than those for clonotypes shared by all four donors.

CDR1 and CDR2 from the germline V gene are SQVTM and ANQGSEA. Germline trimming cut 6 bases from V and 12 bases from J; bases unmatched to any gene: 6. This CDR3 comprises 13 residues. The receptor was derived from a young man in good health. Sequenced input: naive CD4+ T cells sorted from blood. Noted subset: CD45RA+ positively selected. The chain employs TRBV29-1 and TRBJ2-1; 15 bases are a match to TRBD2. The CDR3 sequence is CSVRTSGRAWQFF. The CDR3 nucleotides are TGCAGCGTCCGGACTAGCGGGAGGGCCTGGCAGTTCTTC.